This T cell receptor beta chain was documented in a study of blood T cell repertoires in COVID-19. Some clones are missing from TCRdb's copy, which holds only in-frame ones; the method was immunoSEQ multiplex PCR. Of roughly 70,000 clones in the sample, around 80% are singletons; the top ten hold about 20%. CDR1 is SGHNT and CDR2 is YYREEE in the germline V gene (reference sequence). This CDR3 contains 15 residues. The V gene lost 5 bases and the J gene lost 5 bases, with 17 bases spanning the gap. Source material: peripheral blood. The clonotype originates from a man between 65 and 85 years old who had recovered from COVID-19. The rearrangement joins TRBV5-4 to TRBJ2-1, with D perhaps matching TRBD1 (6 bases). CDR3 sequence (DNA): TGTGCCAGCAGTATCCCCAGGGGCGCACACAATGAGCAGTTCTTC. This gives the protein CASSIPRGAHNEQFF.